This is a list of T cell receptor beta chains from one sample in a study of cytomegalovirus exposure and HLA in healthy donors. The protocol was immunoSEQ multiplex PCR, while the TCRdb copy is restricted to in-frame clones and leaves out a portion. The specimen's table records about 170,000 clones. The sample consisted of PBMCs. The receptors were sampled from a young woman in good health and CMV-seropositive. The CDR3 runs from the conserved cysteine through the conserved F or W. Fields, in order: V gene, D gene, J gene, CDR3 length, CDR3 protein, CDR3 DNA. D genes are given only for firm matches.

TRBV9	-	TRBJ1-1	13	CASSVASDTEAFF	TGTGCCAGCAGCGTAGCCTCGGACACTGAAGCTTTCTTT
TRBV30	-	TRBJ2-7	13	CAWTPGSKDEQYF	TGTGCCTGGACGCCCGGGAGTAAGGACGAGCAGTACTTC
TRBV12-5	TRBD2	TRBJ2-3	15	CASAEGLAVADTQYF	TGTGCTAGTGCCGAGGGACTAGCGGTAGCAGATACGCAGTATTTT
TRBV7-2	TRBD1	TRBJ2-7	14	CASSLMGQGYEQYF	TGTGCCAGCAGCTTAATGGGACAGGGATACGAGCAGTACTTC
TRBV14	-	TRBJ1-1	15	CASSQNVGGGTEAFF	TGTGCCAGCAGCCAGAATGTGGGGGGAGGAACTGAAGCTTTCTTT
TRBV5-1	-	TRBJ2-1	15	CASSLALGAFNEQFF	TGCGCCAGCAGCTTGGCCCTAGGGGCTTTCAATGAGCAGTTCTTC
TRBV2	-	TRBJ1-5	15	CASSEARTSNQPQHF	TGTGCCAGCAGTGAAGCCCGGACAAGCAATCAGCCCCAGCATTTT
TRBV4-3	TRBD1	TRBJ2-2	18	CASSQEPPGQGPTGELFF	TGCGCCAGCAGCCAAGAACCCCCGGGACAGGGACCCACCGGGGAGCTGTTTTTT
TRBV5-1	TRBD1	TRBJ2-2	15	CASSTRQGASGELFF	TGCGCCAGCAGCACAAGACAGGGGGCGTCCGGGGAGCTGTTTTTT
TRBV7-2	-	TRBJ1-5	14	CASSPEWRGQPQHF	TGTGCCAGCAGCCCCGAATGGCGAGGACAGCCCCAGCATTTT
TRBV4-1	TRBD2	TRBJ2-5	16	CASSLTIAGGQETQYF	TGCGCCAGCAGCCTTACAATAGCGGGGGGCCAAGAGACCCAGTACTTC
TRBV4-2	TRBD2	TRBJ2-1	15	CASSRGTSSYNEQFF	TGTGCCAGCAGCCGCGGGACTAGCAGCTACAATGAGCAGTTCTTC